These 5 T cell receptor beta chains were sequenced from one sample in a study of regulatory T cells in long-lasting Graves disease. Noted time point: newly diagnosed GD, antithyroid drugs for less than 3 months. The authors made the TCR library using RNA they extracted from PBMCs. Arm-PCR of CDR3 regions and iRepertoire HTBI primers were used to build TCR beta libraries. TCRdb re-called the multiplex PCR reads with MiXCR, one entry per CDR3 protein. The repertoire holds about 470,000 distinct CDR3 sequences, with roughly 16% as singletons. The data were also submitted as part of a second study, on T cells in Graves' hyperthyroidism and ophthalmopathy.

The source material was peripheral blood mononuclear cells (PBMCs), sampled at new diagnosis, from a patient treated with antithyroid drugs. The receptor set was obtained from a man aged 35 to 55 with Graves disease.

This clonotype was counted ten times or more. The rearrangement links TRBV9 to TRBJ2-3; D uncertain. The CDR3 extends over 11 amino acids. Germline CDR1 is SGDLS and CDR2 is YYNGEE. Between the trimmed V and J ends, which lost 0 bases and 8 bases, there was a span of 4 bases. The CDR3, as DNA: TGTGCCAGCAGCGTAGCGGGTACGCAGTATTTT. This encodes CASSVAGTQYF.

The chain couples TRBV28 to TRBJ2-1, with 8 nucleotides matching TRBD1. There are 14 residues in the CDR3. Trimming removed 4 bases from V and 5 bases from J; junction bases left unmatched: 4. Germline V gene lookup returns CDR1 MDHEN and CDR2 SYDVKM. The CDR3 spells CASSSGTGNNEQFF. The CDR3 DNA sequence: TGTGCCAGCAGTTCCGGGACAGGTAACAATGAGCAGTTCTTC.

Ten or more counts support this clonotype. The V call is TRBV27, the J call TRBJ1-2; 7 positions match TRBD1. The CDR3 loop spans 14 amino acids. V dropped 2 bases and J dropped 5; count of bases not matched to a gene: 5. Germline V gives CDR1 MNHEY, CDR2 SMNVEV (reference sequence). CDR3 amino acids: CASSLNRGYYGYTF. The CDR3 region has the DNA TGTGCCAGCAGTTTAAACAGGGGTTATTATGGCTACACCTTC.

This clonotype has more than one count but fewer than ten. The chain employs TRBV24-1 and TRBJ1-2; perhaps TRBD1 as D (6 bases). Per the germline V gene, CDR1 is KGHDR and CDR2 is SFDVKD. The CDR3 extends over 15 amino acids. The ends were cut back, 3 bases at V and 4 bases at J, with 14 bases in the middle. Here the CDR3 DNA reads TGTGCCACCAGTGATGGAGGGGGGGGAAGCTATGGCTACACCTTC. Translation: CATSDGGGGSYGYTF.

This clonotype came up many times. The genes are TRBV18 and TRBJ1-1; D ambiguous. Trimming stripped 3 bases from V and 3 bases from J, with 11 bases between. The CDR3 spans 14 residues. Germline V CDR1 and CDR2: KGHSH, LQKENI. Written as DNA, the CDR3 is TGTGCCAGCTCACCCGGGTCCTTAGACACTGAAGCTTTCTTT. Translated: CASSPGSLDTEAFF.